These 6 T cell receptor beta chains were all obtained from the same sample, sequenced in a study of blood T cell repertoires in COVID-19 (dated by TCRdb to the early 2020s). Library preparation employed the immunoSEQ multiplex PCR assay. In TCRdb, the immuneACCESS table is reduced to in-frame sequences with V and J assigned. These tables do not hold every clone; where another copy was compared, an unresolved V gene accounts for under half, and the others remain unexplained. This sample has about 240,000 clones in its table, and about 90% of those were observed once. Of the sample, around 6.9% falls within the top ten clones. The sequenced sample was peripheral blood. The receptors derive from a man between 60 and 70 years old who had recovered from COVID-19.

This clone was detected once. The J gene is TRBJ2-7, the V gene TRBV27, with 7 bases fitting TRBD1. V shed 4 bases, J shed 5 bases, and the junction held 8 bases outside the gene matches. Germline V gene sequence: CDR1 MNHEY, CDR2 SMNVEV (reference sequence). This CDR3 region has 14 residues. CDR3 coding DNA: TGTGCCAGCAGTTCCCGACAGGGTCTGGACGAGCAGTACGTC. It translates to CASSSRQGLDEQYV.

This chain uses TRBV5-1 with TRBJ1-2; perhaps TRBD1 as D (5 bases). The germline V gene has CDR1 SGHRS and CDR2 YFSETQ. The V end was cut by 0 bases, the J end by 3 bases, with 15 bases between. The CDR3 is made up of 16 amino acids. Written as DNA, the CDR3 is TGCGCCAGCAGCTTGGTTCGTACCAGGGATTACTATGGCTACACCTTC. Amino acid sequence: CASSLVRTRDYYGYTF.

The chain recombines TRBV5-1 with TRBJ2-4; D is perhaps TRBD1 (5 bases). V was cut by 4 bases and J by 0 bases, with 8 bases left in between. The V gene's germline CDR1 is SGHRS and CDR2 YFSETQ. The CDR3 runs 14 residues. The CDR3 coding sequence is TGCGCCAGCAGCGGGGCCTTAGCCAAAAACATTCAGTACTTC. Residues: CASSGALAKNIQYF. The full variable domain, rest sourced from reference TRBV5-1 and TRBJ2-4, is KAGVTQTPRYLIKTRGQQVTLSCSPISGHRSVSWYQQTPGQGLQFLFEYFSETQRNKGNFPGRFSGRQFSNSRSEMNVSTLELGDSALYLCASSGALAKNIQYFGAGTRLSVL.

The chain employs TRBV18 and TRBJ1-2; D is perhaps TRBD1 (6 bases). CDR1 and CDR2 (germline): KGHSH, LQKENI. The V end lost 6 bases, the J end lost 0 bases, and 14 bases lay between the germline ends. The CDR3 is made up of 15 amino acids. The CDR3 nucleotides read TGTGCCAGCTCGTTAGGACAGTTTACTAACTATGGCTACACCTTC. Its translation is CASSLGQFTNYGYTF.

The chain carries TRBV7-2 and TRBJ2-3; TRBD2 aligns across 15 bases. J was trimmed by 5 bases and V by 5 bases; bases with no gene match: 14. The CDR3 contains 19 residues. CDR1 and CDR2 (germline): SGHTA, FQGNSA. As DNA, the CDR3 is TGTGCCAGCAGCCCAGGACTAGCGGGGGGGCCTTTTTTGGTAGATACGCAGTATTTT. Its translation: CASSPGLAGGPFLVDTQYF.

The chain recombines TRBV7-8 with TRBJ2-7; D is perhaps TRBD1 (6 bases). Per the germline V gene, CDR1 is SGHVS and CDR2 is FQNEAQ. This CDR3 spans 13 amino acids. V gave up 5 bases and J gave up 2 bases, with 10 bases separating them. This CDR3 reads CASSPGETYEQYV. CDR3 in DNA: TGTGCCAGCAGCCCAGGGGAGACCTACGAGCAGTACGTC.